The clone carrying this T cell receptor (beta chain) appeared many times. Between the trimmed V and J ends, which lost 5 bases and 3 bases, there was a span of 10 bases. The CDR3 runs to 13 residues. Germline V lookup: CDR1 KGHSH, CDR2 LQKENI. These data are taken from a study of T cells in Graves' hyperthyroidism and ophthalmopathy. Amplification targeted TCR beta CDR3 regions from RNA transcripts. Initially, a first-round RT-PCR of the TCR CDR3 employed the HTBI primer set. TCRdb redid the calling of the multiplex PCR reads with MiXCR, one entry per CDR3 protein. This table has 300,000 to 400,000 distinct CDR3 sequences, roughly an eighth appearing once.

The chain is built from TRBV18 and TRBJ1-2; D is uncertain. The sample taken for sequencing was blood. The TCR comes from a young woman with Graves' hyperthyroidism. The CDR3 is CASSIQTDYGYTF. The CDR3 region has the DNA TGTGCCAGCTCAATACAGACGGACTATGGCTACACCTTC.